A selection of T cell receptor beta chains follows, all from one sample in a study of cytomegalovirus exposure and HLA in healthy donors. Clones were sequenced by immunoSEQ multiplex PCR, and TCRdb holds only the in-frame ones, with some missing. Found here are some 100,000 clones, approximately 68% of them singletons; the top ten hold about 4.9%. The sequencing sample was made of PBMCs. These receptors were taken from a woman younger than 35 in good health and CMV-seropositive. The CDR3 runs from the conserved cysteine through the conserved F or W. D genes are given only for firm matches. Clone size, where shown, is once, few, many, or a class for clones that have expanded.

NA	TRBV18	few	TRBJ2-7	TGTGCCAGCTCACCCACTACAGGGAGCTACGAGCAGTACTTC	CASSPTTGSYEQYF
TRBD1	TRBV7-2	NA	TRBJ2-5	TGTGCCAGCACCACGGACAGGGGAGTTGGGCAAGAGACCCAGTACTTC	CASTTDRGVGQETQYF
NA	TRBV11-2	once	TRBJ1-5	TGTGCCAGCAGCTTAGATCTGGGGAGTCAGCCCCAGCATTTT	CASSLDLGSQPQHF
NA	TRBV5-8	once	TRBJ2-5	TGTGCCAGCAGCTTGGATATGGGAGGTTCACAAGAGACCCAGTACTTC	CASSLDMGGSQETQYF
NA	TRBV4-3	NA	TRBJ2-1	TGCGCCAGCAGCGCCACTCACCGGGGAGACAATGAGCAGTTCTTC	CASSATHRGDNEQFF
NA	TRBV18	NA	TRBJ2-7	TGTGCCAGCTCACCACCCGGGAAGGGCACCTACGAGCAGTACTTC	CASSPPGKGTYEQYF
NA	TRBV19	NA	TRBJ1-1	TGTGCCAGTAGTATCTTCCAGGGATCCTACACTGAAGCTTTCTTT	CASSIFQGSYTEAFF
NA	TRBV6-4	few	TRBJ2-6	TGTGCCAGCAGTGACGACAGCTCTGGGGCCAACGTCCTGACTTTC	CASSDDSSGANVLTF
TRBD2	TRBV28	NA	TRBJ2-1	TGTGCCACCGGACTAGCGGGAGTTGATAAGCAGTTCTTC	CATGLAGVDKQFF
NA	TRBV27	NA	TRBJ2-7	TGTGCCAGCAGTTTTTCAGAGGAATACGAGCAGTACTTC	CASSFSEEYEQYF
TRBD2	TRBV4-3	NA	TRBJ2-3	TGCGCCAGCAGCCAGGCTAGCGGGAGGGCAAGGGATACGCAGTATTTT	CASSQASGRARDTQYF
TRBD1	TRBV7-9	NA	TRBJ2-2	TGTGCCAGCAGCCTATGGGGACAGGGTTACACCGGGGAGCTGTTTTTT	CASSLWGQGYTGELFF
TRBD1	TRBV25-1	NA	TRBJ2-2	TGTGCCAGCAGTTACCAGGGACAGTGGGAAACCGGGGAGCTGTTTTTT	CASSYQGQWETGELFF
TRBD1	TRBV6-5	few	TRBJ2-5	TGTGCCAGCAGTTACAACAGGGGGCAAGAGACCCAGTACTTC	CASSYNRGQETQYF
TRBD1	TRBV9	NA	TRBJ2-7	TGTGCCAGCAGCGTAGGTCAGGGGGCCTACGAGCAGTACTTC	CASSVGQGAYEQYF
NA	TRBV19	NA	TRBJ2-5	TGTGCCAGTAGAGTGGCCGGAGGGACCCAGTACTTC	CASRVAGGTQYF
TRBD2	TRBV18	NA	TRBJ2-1	TGTGCCAGCTCACCGAGAGCGGGAGCCCATGAGCAGTTCTTC	CASSPRAGAHEQFF
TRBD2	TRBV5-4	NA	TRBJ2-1	TGTGCCAGCAGCCCCCCCGGGTCTAGCGGGAGTTATGAGCAGTTCTTC	CASSPPGSSGSYEQFF
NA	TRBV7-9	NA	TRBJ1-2	TGTGCCAGCAGCTTAGCAGGGGTAGGCTACACCTTC	CASSLAGVGYTF
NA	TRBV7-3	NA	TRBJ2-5	TGTGCCAGCAGCTTAAGTGCGGCTAGCCAAGAGACCCAGTACTTC	CASSLSAASQETQYF
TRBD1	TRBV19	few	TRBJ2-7	TGTGCCAGTAGTCCCCAGACAGGGGGTCCCTACGAGCAGTACTTC	CASSPQTGGPYEQYF
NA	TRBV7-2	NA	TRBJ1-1	TGTGCCAGCAGCTTAGTAGGGAGCAGGACTGAAGCTTTCTTT	CASSLVGSRTEAFF
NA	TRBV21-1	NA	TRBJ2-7	TGTGCCAGCAGCAAAGGGACTAGCGGTCATAGTCCTTACGAGCAGTACTTC	CASSKGTSGHSPYEQYF
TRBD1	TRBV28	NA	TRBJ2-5	TGTGCCAGCGCCTTTAATAGGGCAGGGGGAGAGACCCAGTACTTC	CASAFNRAGGETQYF
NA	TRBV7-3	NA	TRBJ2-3	TGTGCCAGCAGCGGGGGGGGCCCCACAGATACGCAGTATTTT	CASSGGGPTDTQYF
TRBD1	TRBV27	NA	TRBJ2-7	TGTGCCAGCAGCCGGACAGGGCAGGGCTACGAGCAGTACTTC	CASSRTGQGYEQYF
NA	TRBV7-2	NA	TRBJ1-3	TGTGCCAGCAGTCCGAGCAACTCTGGAAACACCATATATTTT	CASSPSNSGNTIYF
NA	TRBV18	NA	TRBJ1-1	TGTGCCAGCTCAGAGGGGGGGGACACTGAAGCTTTCTTT	CASSEGGDTEAFF
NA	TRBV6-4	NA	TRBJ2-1	TGTGCCAGCAGTGACTCCTTATTTGATGAGCAGTTCTTC	CASSDSLFDEQFF
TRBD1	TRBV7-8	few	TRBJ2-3	TGTGCCAGCAGCTACGACAGGGTCACAGATACGCAGTATTTT	CASSYDRVTDTQYF
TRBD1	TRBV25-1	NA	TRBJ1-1	TGTGGCTCCCTCAGGGGGGCTGAAGCTTTCTTT	CGSLRGAEAFF
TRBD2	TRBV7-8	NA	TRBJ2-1	TGTGCCAGCAGCTTAGGCGCTAGCGGAGTTGGCAATGAGCAGTTCTTC	CASSLGASGVGNEQFF
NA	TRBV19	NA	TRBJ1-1	TGTGCCAGTGGCTTGGGAGCCACTGAAGCTTTCTTT	CASGLGATEAFF
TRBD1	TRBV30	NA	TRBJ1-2	TGTGCCTGGGGGCGCGACAGGGGACATGGCTACACCTTC	CAWGRDRGHGYTF
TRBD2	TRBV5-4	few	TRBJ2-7	TGTGCCAGCAGCTTAAATAGCGGGAACAGCTACGAGCAGTACTTC	CASSLNSGNSYEQYF
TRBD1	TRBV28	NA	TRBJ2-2	TGTGCCAGCAGTCCGACAGGGGGCTGGAACACCGGGGAGCTGTTTTTT	CASSPTGGWNTGELFF
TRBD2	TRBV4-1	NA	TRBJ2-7	TGCGCCAGCAGCCAATCACCGGGACTAGCGGGAGATTACTACGAGCAGTACTTC	CASSQSPGLAGDYYEQYF
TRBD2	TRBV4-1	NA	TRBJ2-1	TGCGCCAGCAGCCAAGAGCGTGGACTAGCGGGTATTGAGCAGTTCTTC	CASSQERGLAGIEQFF
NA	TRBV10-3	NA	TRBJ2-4	TGTGCCATCAGTGAAAGACTAGCCAAAAACATTCAGTACTTC	CAISERLAKNIQYF
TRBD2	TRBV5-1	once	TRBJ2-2	TGCGCCAGCAGCTTGGGTAGCGGGAGGCCCAACACCGGGGAGCTGTTTTTT	CASSLGSGRPNTGELFF
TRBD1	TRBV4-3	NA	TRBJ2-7	TGCGCCAGCAGCCAGGGGGACAGGGGGTCCGAGCAGTACTTC	CASSQGDRGSEQYF
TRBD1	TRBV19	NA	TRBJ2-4	TGTGCCAGTAGTATACAGACAGGGGCTTTGGCCAAAAACATTCAGTACTTC	CASSIQTGALAKNIQYF
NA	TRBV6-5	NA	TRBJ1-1	TGTGCCAGCAGTTACTCTCGGAGACGGGACACTGAAGCTTTCTTT	CASSYSRRRDTEAFF
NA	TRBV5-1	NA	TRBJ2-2	TGCGCCAGCAGCTTCTTAACGGCGGAAAACACCGGGGAGCTGTTTTTT	CASSFLTAENTGELFF
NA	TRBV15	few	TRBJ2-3	TGTGCCACCAGCAGTCAGGCGTCCACAGATACGCAGTATTTT	CATSSQASTDTQYF
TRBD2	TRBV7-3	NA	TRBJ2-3	TGTGCCACTGGGCTAGCGGGAGCAATCGAAACGCAGTATTTT	CATGLAGAIETQYF
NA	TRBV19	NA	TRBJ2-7	TGTGCCAGTAGTATAGCCGGGAGCCCCTCCTACGAGCAGTACTTC	CASSIAGSPSYEQYF
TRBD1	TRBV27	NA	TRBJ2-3	TGTGCCAGCAGTATCGGACAGGGAGGGCAGTATTTT	CASSIGQGGQYF
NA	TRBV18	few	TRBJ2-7	TGTGCCAGCTCACCACCAGGGGGGGCTTACGAGCAGTACTTC	CASSPPGGAYEQYF
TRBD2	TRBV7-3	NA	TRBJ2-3	TGTGCCAGCAGCCAAAGACTAGCGGGGCTCACAGATACGCAGTATTTT	CASSQRLAGLTDTQYF
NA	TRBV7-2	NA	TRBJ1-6	TGTGCCAGCAGCTTATTCCGGTCCTTAAACTCACCCCTCCACTTT	CASSLFRSLNSPLHF
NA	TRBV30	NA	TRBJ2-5	TGTGCCTGGGGGAGGTGGACTGACCAAGAGACCCAGTACTTC	CAWGRWTDQETQYF
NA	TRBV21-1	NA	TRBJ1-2	TGTGCCAGCAGCAAGGTGGACAGGGAGATTGGCTATGGCTACACCTTC	CASSKVDREIGYGYTF
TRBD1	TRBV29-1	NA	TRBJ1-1	TGCAGCGTCGGACAGGGGGGCGTATCTGAAGCTTTCTTT	CSVGQGGVSEAFF
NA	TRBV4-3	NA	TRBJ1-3	TGCGCCAGCAGCCACCTTGGAGCTTCCGGCTCTGGAAACACCATATATTTT	CASSHLGASGSGNTIYF
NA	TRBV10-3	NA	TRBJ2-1	TGTGCCATCAGTGAAATAGGCCAGGGGCCCTCCTACAATGAGCAGTTCTTC	CAISEIGQGPSYNEQFF
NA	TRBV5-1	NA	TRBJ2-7	TGCGCCAGCAGCTTGGGACGGGGCTCCTACGAGCAGTACTTC	CASSLGRGSYEQYF
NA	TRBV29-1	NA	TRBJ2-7	TGCAGCGTGTTAGCGCCTAAATTCTCCTACGAGCAGTACTTC	CSVLAPKFSYEQYF